This T cell receptor beta chain was profiled in a study of cytomegalovirus exposure and HLA in healthy donors. The CDR3 contains 14 residues. The V and J ends lost 7 bases and 6 bases, in that order; junction bases with no gene match: 8. Per germline, CDR1 SGHRS and CDR2 YFSETQ. A multiplex PCR was run with 60 Vbeta primers and 13 Jbeta primers. Repertoires were generated with immunoSEQ multiplex PCR, while TCRdb's copy carries only in-frame clones and drops some. Among 150,000 to 200,000 clones listed, about 80% were seen once. Sequences were obtained from PBMCs. The chain has TRBV5-1 and TRBJ2-2; TRBD1 matches 8 bases. The source is a woman in her twenties or thirties in good health and CMV-seronegative. The CDR3 bases are TGCGCCAGCGGAGAACAGGGACAGGCCGGGGAGCTGTTTTTT. Encoded protein: CASGEQGQAGELFF. Full variable domain (rest looked up from reference TRBV5-1 and TRBJ2-2): KAGVTQTPRYLIKTRGQQVTLSCSPISGHRSVSWYQQTPGQGLQFLFEYFSETQRNKGNFPGRFSGRQFSNSRSEMNVSTLELGDSALYLCASGEQGQAGELFFGEGSRLTVL.